The TCR beta chain under discussion was sequenced for a study of metastatic and nonmetastatic thyroid tumors. Study overall: Peripheral blood and tumor or nodule samples from malignant and benign thyroid patients were compared. Study conclusions and caveats: Within blood and tumor, benign nodules reportedly had significantly lower TCR beta diversity than malignant thyroid tumors did.

As handled by the study authors: The study built a papillary thyroid cancer distant-metastasis classifier from CDR3 differences across clinicopathological groups. TCRdb re-clonotyped the PCR reads via MiXCR. TCRdb, not the original authors, processed these V and J calls. The table records under 35,000 clones, just under 25% of them present only once. With V trimmed by 0 bases and J by 6 bases, 7 bases remained unmatched. The CDR3 consists of 16 residues. From germline, CDR1 is ENHRY and CDR2 SYGVKD. For this clone: Its antigen is undetermined.

Each patient came to thyroid surgery without any prior treatment (of any kind). The chain links TRBV10-3 to TRBJ1-2; 10 bases are shared with TRBD1. This receptor was obtained from a female donor with papillary thyroid cancer or a benign thyroid nodule (not recorded which). Some clones in this sample may be carry-over from other donors' samples. Source material: blood. This CDR3 is CAISESKTGGDNGYTF. The CDR3 DNA reads TGTGCCATCAGTGAGTCGAAGACAGGGGGCGATAATGGCTACACCTTC.